One sample yielded the 12 T cell receptor beta chains listed below, sequenced in a study of monozygotic twins with cystic fibrosis. Here immunoSEQ multiplex PCR was the method, and the copy in TCRdb shows in-frame clones only, minus some. This table has some 9,600 clones, 91% appearing once. Sequencing input: blood. These receptors were collected from a boy younger than 10 with cystic fibrosis.

The chain has TRBV7-7 and TRBJ2-2, with D possibly TRBD2 on 5 matching bases. Looked up from germline, CDR1 is SSHAT and CDR2 is FNYEAQ (reference sequence). The CDR3 is 14 amino acids. The ends were cut back, 6 bases at V and 1 base at J, with 9 bases in the middle. The CDR3 spells CASSQSGNTGELFF. CDR3 sequence (DNA): TGTGCCAGCAGTCAAAGCGGGAACACCGGGGAGCTGTTTTTT. Full variable domain (remainder filled in from reference TRBV7-7 and TRBJ2-2): GAGVSQSPRYKVTKRGQDVTLRCDPISSHATLYWYQQALGQGPEFLTYFNYEAQPDKSGLPSDRFSAERPEGSISTLTIQRTEQRDSAMYRCASSQSGNTGELFFGEGSRLTVL.

The chain carries TRBV5-6 and TRBJ1-2; D might be TRBD1 (6 bases). The CDR3 length is 13 residues. The V gene lost 4 bases and the J gene lost 4 bases, with 11 bases spanning the gap. Germline V lookup: CDR1 SGHDT, CDR2 YYEEEE. The CDR3 DNA sequence: TGTGCCAGCAGCCGACAGGATGTCTATGGCTACACCTTC. As protein: CASSRQDVYGYTF.

The chain employs TRBV28 and TRBJ1-4; possibly TRBD1 for D (5 bases). V lost 2 bases to trimming and J lost 10 bases, with 14 bases between them. From germline, CDR1 is MDHEN and CDR2 SYDVKM. The CDR3 length is 14 residues. The CDR3 sequence is CASSLVGVVGKLFF. CDR3 coding DNA: TGTGCCAGCAGTTTAGTAGGGGTAGTGGGAAAACTGTTTTTT.

CDR3 in amino acids: CASSSNRGPTNEQYF. The CDR3 DNA reads as TGTGCCAGCAGCTCCAACAGGGGCCCTACGAACGAGCAGTACTTC. The chain employs TRBV11-2 and TRBJ2-7, with 7 bases aligning to TRBD1. Germline lookup yields CDR1 SGHAT and CDR2 FQNNGV. V lost 4 bases and J lost 5; bases outside the gene matches: 11. There are 15 residues in the CDR3. Based on the CDR3 plus reference TRBV11-2 and TRBJ2-7, the full variable domain is EAGVAQSPRYKIIEKRQSVAFWCNPISGHATLYWYQQILGQGPKLLIQFQNNGVVDDSQLPKDRFSAERLKGVDSTLKIQPAKLEDSAVYLCASSSNRGPTNEQYFGPGTRLTVT.

The chain uses TRBV5-1 and TRBJ1-2, with 9 nucleotides matching TRBD1. V shed 3 bases, J shed 2 bases, and the junction held 5 bases outside the gene matches. Germline CDR1 reads SGHRS; CDR2 reads YFSETQ. The CDR3 runs 15 residues. The CDR3, as DNA: TGCGCCAGCAGCTACTCGGACAGGGGCAACTATGGCTACACCTTC. It translates to CASSYSDRGNYGYTF.

The chain joins TRBV7-8 to TRBJ2-7; D uncertain. Between the trimmed V and J ends, which lost 1 base and 2 bases, there was a span of 15 bases. This CDR3 comprises 16 residues. Germline-derived CDR1 and CDR2 are SGHVS and FQNEAQ. The CDR3: CASSLEQSVRPYEQYF. In DNA, the CDR3 is TGTGCCAGCAGCTTAGAACAGTCCGTGCGCCCCTACGAGCAGTACTTC.

The rearrangement links TRBV11-2 to TRBJ1-2, with TRBD1 identical over 12 bases. The CDR3 is 18 residues long. V dropped 3 bases and J dropped 7; count of bases not matched to a gene: 15. Germline CDR1 reads SGHAT; CDR2 reads FQNNGV. The CDR3 coding sequence is TGTGCCAGCAGCTTGCTCCCCGGGCAGGGACAGGGGGCGTCTGGCTACACCTTC. This sequence encodes CASSLLPGQGQGASGYTF.

The rearrangement links TRBV23-1 to TRBJ2-1; 11 bases line up with TRBD1. TRBV23-1 is an open reading frame whose function is uncertain. This CDR3 comprises 19 residues. The junction had 14 bases not matched to a gene; V was cut back by 0 bases and J by 7 bases. CDR3 in amino acids: CASSQSLRKGQGAGNEQFF. CDR3 nucleotides: TGCGCCAGCAGTCAATCGCTGAGGAAAGGACAGGGGGCTGGGAATGAGCAGTTCTTC.

The chain joins TRBV4-1 to TRBJ2-5, with D perhaps TRBD2 (5 bases). V was shortened by 4 bases and J by 7 bases, with 7 bases between the two germline ends. The CDR3 runs to 11 residues. Germline loops: CDR1 MGHRA, CDR2 YSYEKL. CDR3 coding DNA: TGCGCCAGCAGCCCCGGAGGGACCCAGTACTTC. Translated, it gives CASSPGGTQYF.

This rearrangement joins TRBV11-3 to TRBJ1-2; 7 bases are shared with TRBD1. Trimming removed 0 bases from V and 6 bases from J; junction bases left unmatched: 4. The CDR3 runs 14 residues. Germline lookup yields CDR1 SGHNT and CDR2 YENEEA. Here the CDR3 reads CASSLEVGTDGYTF. The CDR3, as DNA: TGTGCCAGCAGCTTAGAAGTGGGGACAGATGGCTACACCTTC.

This rearrangement joins TRBV7-9 to TRBJ1-4, with D unresolved. V was shortened by 3 bases and J by 7 bases, with 12 bases between the two germline ends. Germline V CDR1 and CDR2: SEHNR, FQNEAQ (reference sequence). This CDR3 comprises 14 residues. The CDR3 coding sequence is TGTGCCAGCAGCTTTCTCCCTAGACGTGAAAAACTGTTTTTT. As protein: CASSFLPRREKLFF.

The V and J genes are TRBV7-2 and TRBJ2-7, with no clear D. Germline V lookup: CDR1 SGHTA, CDR2 FQGNSA. V was pared by 4 bases and J by 4 bases, with 14 bases between. CDR3 length equals 14 residues. In DNA, the CDR3 is TGTGCCAGCAGCTCCCGGGCCGCGGCTTACGAGCAGTACTTC. Translation: CASSSRAAAYEQYF.